The sample holds many counts of the clone carrying this T cell receptor beta chain. Its antigen is as yet unknown. PCR was performed a second time for roughly 7 to 11 cycles using a sample-barcoded 5' primer and a J-beta primer mix. TCRdb redid the calling of the 5' RACE reads with MiXCR, one entry per CDR3 protein. Of 1.5 million to 2 million distinct CDR3 sequences in the sample, about 35% were seen once. The source of the sample is a study of blood T cells in healthy people across ages. Isolation recovered at least 7 million PBMCs from every sample. The study, taken as a whole, reports: The study regarded diversity estimates from one million T cells as underestimates.

Trimming took 6 bases from V and 5 from J, leaving 16 bases between them. Germline CDR1 SQVTM, CDR2 ANQGSEA. This CDR3 region has 13 residues. The genes are TRBV29-1 and TRBJ2-5; D call uncertain. The material sequenced was blood. The sequence was obtained from a woman in her 30s in good health. CDR3 nucleotide sequence: TGCAGCGTCAGTACCCTCCTAAAGGAGACCCAGTACTTC. It is translated as CSVSTLLKETQYF.